What follows are 6 T cell receptor beta chains derived from one specimen sequenced in a study of T cell responses to AZD1222 COVID-19 vaccine. Clones were sequenced by immunoSEQ multiplex PCR, and TCRdb holds only the in-frame ones, with some missing. The table includes 85,000 to 130,000 clones, 89% detected once. The material sequenced was peripheral blood, taken on day 0 of AZD1222 vaccination. The receptors here all came from an adult in good health.

This rearrangement joins TRBV30 to TRBJ2-7; D is possibly TRBD1 (6 bases). The CDR3 sequence is 17 residues long. The V and J ends lost 4 bases and 3 bases respectively, with 25 bases between them. Germline V gene lookup returns CDR1 GTSNPN and CDR2 SVGIG (reference sequence). The CDR3 DNA reads TGTGCCTGGACCATACGAAGAGGGCAGGGGTCGTTCTACGAGCAGTACTTC. Protein sequence: CAWTIRRGQGSFYEQYF. Filled out from reference TRBV30 and TRBJ2-7, the complete variable domain reads SQTIHQWPATLVQPVGSPLSLECTVEGTSNPNLYWYRQAAGRGLQLLFYSVGIGQISSEVPQNLSASRPQDRQFILSSKKLLLSDSGFYLCAWTIRRGQGSFYEQYFGPGTRLTVT.

J is TRBJ2-3 and V is TRBV7-2; a weak D match, TRBD2 (5 bases). This CDR3 is 16 amino acids long. From germline, CDR1 is SGHTA and CDR2 FQGNSA. The V end was cut by 5 bases, the J end by 1 base, with 16 bases between. The CDR3 region is CASSPQASLGTDTQYF. The DNA for the CDR3 is TGTGCCAGCAGCCCCCAGGCTAGCCTCGGCACAGATACGCAGTATTTT. Using reference TRBV7-2 and TRBJ2-3 for the parts outside the CDR3, the full variable domain is GAGVSQSPSNKVTEKGKDVELRCDPISGHTALYWYRQSLGQGLEFLIYFQGNSAPDKSGLPSDRFSAERTGGSVSTLTIQRTQQEDSAVYLCASSPQASLGTDTQYFGPGTRLTVL.

V gene TRBV5-4 combines with J gene TRBJ2-1; possibly TRBD2 for D (6 bases). Trimming removed 4 bases at V and 5 bases at J, with 16 bases between. The CDR3 loop spans 15 amino acids. Germline CDR1 is SGHNT and CDR2 is YYREEE (reference sequence). The CDR3 reads CASSPVVGGNNEQFF. The CDR3 DNA is TGTGCCAGCAGCCCCGTCGTGGGGGGAAACAATGAGCAGTTCTTC.

This clone appeared once. V gene TRBV2 combines with J gene TRBJ1-5; 10 bases map to TRBD1. With V trimmed by 6 bases and J by 0 bases, 11 bases remained unmatched. Germline CDR1 is SNHLY and CDR2 is FYNNEI. The CDR3 has 18 amino acids. The CDR3 protein is CASSYRQGARYSNQPQHF. The CDR3 DNA reads as TGTGCCAGCAGCTATAGACAGGGGGCTAGGTATAGCAATCAGCCCCAGCATTTT.

This clone was seen only once. The V and J genes are TRBV7-9 and TRBJ2-5; a weak D match, TRBD2 (5 bases). The germline V gene encodes CDR1 SEHNR and CDR2 FQNEAQ (reference sequence). The V end was cut by 1 base, the J end by 2 bases, with 14 bases between. This CDR3 has 16 residues. Written as DNA, the CDR3 is TGTGCCAGCAGCTTAGTGGCACAGCGGTATCAAGAGACCCAGTACTTC. As protein: CASSLVAQRYQETQYF.

The chain recombines TRBV29-1 with TRBJ2-3; 8 bases are a match to TRBD2. CDR1 is SQVTM, CDR2 ANQGSEA, per germline. V shed 4 bases, J shed 6 bases, and the junction held 12 bases outside the gene matches. This CDR3 comprises 15 residues. CDR3 protein: CSVAGTSGGADTQYF. The CDR3 DNA reads TGCAGCGTTGCCGGGACTAGTGGGGGGGCCGATACGCAGTATTTT.